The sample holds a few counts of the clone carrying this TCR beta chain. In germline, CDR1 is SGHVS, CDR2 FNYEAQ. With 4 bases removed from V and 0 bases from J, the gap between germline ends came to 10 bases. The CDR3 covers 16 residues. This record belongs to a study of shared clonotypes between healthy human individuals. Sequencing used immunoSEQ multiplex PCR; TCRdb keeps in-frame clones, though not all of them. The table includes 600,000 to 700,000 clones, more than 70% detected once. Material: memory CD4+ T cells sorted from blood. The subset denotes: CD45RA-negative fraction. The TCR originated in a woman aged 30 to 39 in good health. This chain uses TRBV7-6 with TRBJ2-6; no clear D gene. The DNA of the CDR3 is TGTGCCAGCAGCTCACGGGCCTCCTCTGGGGCCAACGTCCTGACTTTC. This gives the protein CASSSRASSGANVLTF.